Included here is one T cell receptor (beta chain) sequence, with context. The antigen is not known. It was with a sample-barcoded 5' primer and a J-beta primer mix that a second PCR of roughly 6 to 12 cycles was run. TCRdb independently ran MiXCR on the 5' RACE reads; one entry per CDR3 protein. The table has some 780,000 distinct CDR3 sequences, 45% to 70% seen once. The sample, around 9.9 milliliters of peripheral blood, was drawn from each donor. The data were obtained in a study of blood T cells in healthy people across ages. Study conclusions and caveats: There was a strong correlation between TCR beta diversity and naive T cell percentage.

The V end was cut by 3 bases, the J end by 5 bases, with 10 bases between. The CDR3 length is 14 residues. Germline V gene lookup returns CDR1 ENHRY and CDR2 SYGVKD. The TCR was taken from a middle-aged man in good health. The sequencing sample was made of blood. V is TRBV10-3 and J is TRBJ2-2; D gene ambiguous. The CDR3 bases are TGTGCCATCAGTGATGACACACTGACCGGGGAGCTGTTTTTT. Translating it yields CAISDDTLTGELFF.